Listed below are T cell receptor beta chains from one sample, sequenced in a study of blood T cell repertoires in COVID-19. Here immunoSEQ multiplex PCR was the method, and the copy in TCRdb shows in-frame clones only, minus some. The data contain 200,000 to 250,000 clones, about 90% of them singletons. Input material: PBMCs or T cells enriched from blood (not recorded which). These receptors all stem from a man under 40 who had recovered from COVID-19. Both conserved end residues are part of each CDR3. The D gene is left open where the match is weak. Clone size appears in some rows only: once, few, many, or a class for an expanded clone.

>15|TRBD2|TRBJ2-3|TRBV7-3|-
TGTGCCAGCAGCTCCCTAGGCGGGGGGGCGGATACGCAGTATTTT
CASSSLGGGADTQYF
>14|TRBD1|TRBJ2-2|TRBV5-1|few
TGCGCCAGCAACACCGGGACAGGGGCCGGGGAGCTGTTTTTT
CASNTGTGAGELFF
>16|-|TRBJ2-6|TRBV4-2|-
TGTGCCAGCAGCCAAGAGTCAGGGACTGGGGCCAACGTCCTGACTTTC
CASSQESGTGANVLTF
>13|-|TRBJ1-5|TRBV2|-
TGTGCCAGCAGTGGGACTGAGGGACAGCCCCAGCATTTT
CASSGTEGQPQHF
>13|-|TRBJ1-1|TRBV19|many
TGTGCCAGTAGTATGGGGGAGGCCACTGAAGCTTTCTTT
CASSMGEATEAFF
>14|-|TRBJ1-5|TRBV6-2/TRBV6-3|-
TGTGCCAGCAGTTACGAAGGGGCCGGTCAGCCCCAGCATTTT
CASSYEGAGQPQHF
>15|-|TRBJ1-5|TRBV28|-
TGTGCCAGCAGATCCACAGGGAGTGGCAATCAGCCCCAGCATTTT
CASRSTGSGNQPQHF
>17|TRBD1|TRBJ1-4|TRBV7-9|-
TGTGCCAGCAGCTTAGGTGTGACAGGGTCAACTAATGAAAAACTGTTTTTT
CASSLGVTGSTNEKLFF
>19|-|TRBJ2-7|TRBV30|-
TGTGCCTGGAGTGTACACCGACTAGTGGGGCCCCATATTACCTACGAGCAGTACTTC
CAWSVHRLVGPHITYEQYF
>13|-|TRBJ1-3|TRBV7-8|-
TGTGCCAGCAGCTTAGATGGGGCAAACACCATATATTTT
CASSLDGANTIYF
>13|TRBD1|TRBJ2-1|TRBV6-6|-
TGTGCCAGCGACAGGGGGCTTTACAATGAGCAGTTCTTC
CASDRGLYNEQFF
>17|TRBD2|TRBJ2-2|TRBV19|-
TGTGCCACCCTAAAATACGCTAGCGGGAATACGATCGGGGAGCTGTTTTTT
CATLKYASGNTIGELFF
>14|-|TRBJ2-7|TRBV7-2|-
TGTGCCAGCAGCGCAACCGATTCTACCTACGAGCAGTACTTC
CASSATDSTYEQYF
>17|TRBD1|TRBJ1-5|TRBV28|many
TGTGCCAGCAGTTTAAATTGGGACAGGGGTAGCAATCAGCCCCAGCATTTT
CASSLNWDRGSNQPQHF
>16|-|TRBJ2-1|TRBV24-1|once
TGTGCCACCAGTGATTCGTACCCGACAGACTACAATGAGCAGTTCTTC
CATSDSYPTDYNEQFF
>14|TRBD2|TRBJ2-7|TRBV28|-
TGTGCCAGCATCGCGCGGGGGGGGTCCTACGAGCAGTACTTC
CASIARGGSYEQYF
>15|-|TRBJ2-7|TRBV6-5|once
TGTGCCAGCAGTTCGAAAGGGAGAGCGGCATACGAGCAGTACTTC
CASSSKGRAAYEQYF